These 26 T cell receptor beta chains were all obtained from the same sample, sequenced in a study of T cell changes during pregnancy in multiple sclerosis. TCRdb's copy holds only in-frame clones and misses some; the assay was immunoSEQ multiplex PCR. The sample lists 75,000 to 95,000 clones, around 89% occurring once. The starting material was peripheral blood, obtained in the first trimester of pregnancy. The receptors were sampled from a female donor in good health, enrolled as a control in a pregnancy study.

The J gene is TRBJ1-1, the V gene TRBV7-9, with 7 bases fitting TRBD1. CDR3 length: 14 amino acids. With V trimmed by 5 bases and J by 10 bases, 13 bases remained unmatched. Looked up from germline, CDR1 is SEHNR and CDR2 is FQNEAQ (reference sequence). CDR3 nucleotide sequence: TGTGCCAGCAGCCCGCCAGGGACAGCATTTGGAGCTTTCTTT. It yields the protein CASSPPGTAFGAFF.

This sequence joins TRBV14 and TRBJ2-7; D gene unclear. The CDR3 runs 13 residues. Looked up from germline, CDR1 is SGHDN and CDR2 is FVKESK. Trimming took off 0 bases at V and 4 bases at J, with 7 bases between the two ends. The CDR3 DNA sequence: TGTGCCAGCAGCCAAGATATCCGGTACGAGCAGTACTTC. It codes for CASSQDIRYEQYF.

The CDR3: CASSEPGKNTEAFF. The CDR3 nucleotides read TGTGCCAGCAGTGAACCGGGGAAGAACACTGAAGCTTTCTTT. The chain couples TRBV25-1 to TRBJ1-1; D is unresolved. Germline assignment: CDR1 MGHDK and CDR2 SYGVNS. V was shortened by 2 bases and J by 1 base, with 8 bases between the two germline ends. This CDR3 comprises 14 residues.

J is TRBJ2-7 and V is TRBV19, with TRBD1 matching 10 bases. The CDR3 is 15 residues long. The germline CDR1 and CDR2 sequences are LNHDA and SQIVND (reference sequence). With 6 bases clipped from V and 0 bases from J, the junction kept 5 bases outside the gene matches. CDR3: CASSKRTGGSYEQYF. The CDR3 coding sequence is TGTGCCAGTAGCAAAAGGACAGGGGGCTCCTACGAGCAGTACTTC.

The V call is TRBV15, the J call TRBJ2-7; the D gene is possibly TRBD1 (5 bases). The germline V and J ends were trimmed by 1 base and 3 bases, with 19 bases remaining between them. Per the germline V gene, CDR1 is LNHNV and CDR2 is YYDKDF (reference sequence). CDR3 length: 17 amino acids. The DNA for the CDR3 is TGTGCCACCAGCAGAGTCGGGTCCTTAAGACAGATCTACGAGCAGTACTTC. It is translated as CATSRVGSLRQIYEQYF.

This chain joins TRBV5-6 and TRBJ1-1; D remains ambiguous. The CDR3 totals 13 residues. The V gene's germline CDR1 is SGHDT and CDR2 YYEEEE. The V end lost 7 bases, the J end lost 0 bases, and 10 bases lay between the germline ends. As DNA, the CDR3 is TGTGCCAGCGCCTCTACCTTGAACACTGAAGCTTTCTTT. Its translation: CASASTLNTEAFF. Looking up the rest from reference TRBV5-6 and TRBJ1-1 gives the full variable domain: DAGVTQSPTHLIKTRGQQVTLRCSPKSGHDTVSWYQQALGQGPQFIFQYYEEEERQRGNFPDRFSGHQFPNYSSELNVNALLLGDSALYLCASASTLNTEAFFGQGTRLTVV.

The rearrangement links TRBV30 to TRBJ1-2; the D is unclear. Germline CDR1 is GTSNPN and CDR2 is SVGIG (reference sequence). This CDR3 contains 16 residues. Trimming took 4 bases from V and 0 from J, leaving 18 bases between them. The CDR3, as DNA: TGTGCCTGGATCCGCGAGCAGGCCCTTTCTAACTATGGCTACACCTTC. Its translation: CAWIREQALSNYGYTF.

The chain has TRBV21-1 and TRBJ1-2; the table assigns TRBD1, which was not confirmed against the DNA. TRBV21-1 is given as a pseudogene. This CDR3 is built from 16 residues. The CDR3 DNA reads TGTGCCAGCAGCAAAGAGCTTGGAGGGGGCGCCGAGGGCTACACCTTC. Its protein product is CASSKELGGGAEGYTF.

The CDR3 coding sequence is TGTGCCAGCCCAACACAGGACACACCAAGAGAGAACTATGGCTACACCTTC. This gives the protein CASPTQDTPRENYGYTF. The chain recombines TRBV6-4 with TRBJ1-2; D perhaps matches TRBD1 (5 bases). Germline V CDR1 and CDR2: MRHNA, SNTAGT. This CDR3 comprises 17 residues. V was cut by 8 bases and J by 2 bases, with 24 bases left in between.

CDR3 sequence (DNA): TGCGCCAGCAGCTTGGCACAGGGGTACACCGGGGAGCTGTTTTTT. This sequence encodes CASSLAQGYTGELFF. The rearrangement uses TRBV5-1 and TRBJ2-2; TRBD1 matches 7 bases. V gave up 0 bases and J gave up 3 bases; unmatched junction bases: 2. The CDR3 length is 15 residues. The germline V gene has CDR1 SGHRS and CDR2 YFSETQ.

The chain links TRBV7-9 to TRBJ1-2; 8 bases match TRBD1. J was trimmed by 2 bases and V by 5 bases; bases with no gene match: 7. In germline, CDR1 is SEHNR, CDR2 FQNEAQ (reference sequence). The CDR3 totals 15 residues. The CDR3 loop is CASSPDRVSNYGYTF. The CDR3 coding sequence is TGTGCCAGCAGCCCGGACAGGGTCTCAAACTATGGCTACACCTTC.

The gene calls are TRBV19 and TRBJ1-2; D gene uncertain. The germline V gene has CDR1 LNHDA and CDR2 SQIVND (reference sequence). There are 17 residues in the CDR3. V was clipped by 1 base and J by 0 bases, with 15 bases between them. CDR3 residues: CASSIARGISTNYGYTF. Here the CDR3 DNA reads TGTGCCAGTAGTATAGCTCGAGGTATCAGCACTAACTATGGCTACACCTTC.

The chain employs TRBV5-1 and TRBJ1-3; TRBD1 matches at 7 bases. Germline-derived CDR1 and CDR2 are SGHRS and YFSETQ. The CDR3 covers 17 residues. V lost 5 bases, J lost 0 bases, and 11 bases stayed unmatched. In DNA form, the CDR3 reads TGCGCCAGCAGTCCGCGGACAGGATTCGACTCTGGAAACACCATATATTTT. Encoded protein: CASSPRTGFDSGNTIYF.

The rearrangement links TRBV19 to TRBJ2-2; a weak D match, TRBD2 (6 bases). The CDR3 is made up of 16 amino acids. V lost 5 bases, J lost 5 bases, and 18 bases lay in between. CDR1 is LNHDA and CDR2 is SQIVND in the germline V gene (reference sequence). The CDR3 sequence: CASSRADGGWTGELFF. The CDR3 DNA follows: TGTGCCAGTAGTCGGGCTGACGGGGGATGGACCGGGGAGCTGTTTTTT.

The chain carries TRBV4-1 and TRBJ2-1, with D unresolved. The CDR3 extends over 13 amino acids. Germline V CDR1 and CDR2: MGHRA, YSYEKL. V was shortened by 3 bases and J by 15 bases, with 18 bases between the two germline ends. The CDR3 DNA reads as TGCGCCAGCAGCCAGCCCGACTCCTCGTTGCGGTTCTTC. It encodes CASSQPDSSLRFF.

CDR3 sequence reads: CASSLTGDQPQHF. In nucleotides, the CDR3 is TGCGCCAGCAGCCTGACGGGGGATCAGCCCCAGCATTTT. This sequence joins TRBV4-1 and TRBJ1-5, with a tentative D call TRBD1 (5 bases). There are 13 residues in the CDR3. The germline V gene has CDR1 MGHRA and CDR2 YSYEKL. The ends were cut back, 4 bases at V and 5 bases at J, with 9 bases in the middle.

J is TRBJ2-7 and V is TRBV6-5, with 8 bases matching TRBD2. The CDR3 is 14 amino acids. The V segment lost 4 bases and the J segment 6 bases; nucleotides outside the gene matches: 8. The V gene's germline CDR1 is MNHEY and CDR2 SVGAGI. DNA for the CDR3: TGTGCCAGCAGTTCCTACCGGACTAGCCCCGAGCAGTACTTC. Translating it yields CASSSYRTSPEQYF.

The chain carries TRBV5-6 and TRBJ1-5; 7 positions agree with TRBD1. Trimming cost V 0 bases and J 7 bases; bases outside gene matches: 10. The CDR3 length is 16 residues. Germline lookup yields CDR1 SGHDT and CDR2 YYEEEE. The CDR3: CASSLGPTGFRQPQHF. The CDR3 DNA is TGTGCCAGCAGCTTGGGGCCGACAGGGTTCCGCCAGCCCCAGCATTTT.

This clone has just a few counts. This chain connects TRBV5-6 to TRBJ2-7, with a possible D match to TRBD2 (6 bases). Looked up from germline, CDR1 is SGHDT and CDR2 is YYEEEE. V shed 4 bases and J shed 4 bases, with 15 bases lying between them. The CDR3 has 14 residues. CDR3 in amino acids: CASSPVGGLYEQYF. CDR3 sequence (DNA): TGTGCCAGCAGCCCGGTCGGGGGTTTATACGAGCAGTACTTC.

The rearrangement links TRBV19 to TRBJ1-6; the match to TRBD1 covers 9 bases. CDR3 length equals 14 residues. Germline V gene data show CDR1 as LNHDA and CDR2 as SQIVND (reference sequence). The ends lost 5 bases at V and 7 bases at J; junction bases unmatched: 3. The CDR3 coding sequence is TGTGCCAGTAGTGAGGACAGGGGAAATTCACCCCTCCACTTT. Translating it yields CASSEDRGNSPLHF.

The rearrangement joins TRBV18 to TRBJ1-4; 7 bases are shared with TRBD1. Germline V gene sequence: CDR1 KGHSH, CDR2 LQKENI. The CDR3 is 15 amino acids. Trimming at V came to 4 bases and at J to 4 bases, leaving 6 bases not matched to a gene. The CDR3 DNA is TGTGCCAGCTCACTTGGACAGGAGATTAATGAAAAACTGTTTTTT. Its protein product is CASSLGQEINEKLFF. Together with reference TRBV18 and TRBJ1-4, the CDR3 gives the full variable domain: NAGVMQNPRHLVRRRGQEARLRCSPMKGHSHVYWYRQLPEEGLKFMVYLQKENIIDESGMPKERFSAEFPKEGPSILRIQQVVRGDSAAYFCASSLGQEINEKLFFGSGTQLSVL.

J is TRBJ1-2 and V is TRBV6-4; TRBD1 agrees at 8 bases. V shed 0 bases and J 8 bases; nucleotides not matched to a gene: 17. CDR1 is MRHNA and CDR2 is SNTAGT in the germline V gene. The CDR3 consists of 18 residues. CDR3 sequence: CASSDSISQGGFLGGYTF. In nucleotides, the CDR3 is TGTGCCAGCAGTGACTCGATTTCACAGGGGGGATTCCTGGGAGGCTACACCTTC.

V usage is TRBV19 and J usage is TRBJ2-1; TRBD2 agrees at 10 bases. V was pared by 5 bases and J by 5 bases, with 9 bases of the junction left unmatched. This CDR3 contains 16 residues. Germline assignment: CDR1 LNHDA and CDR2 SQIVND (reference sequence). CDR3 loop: CASSSPRTSGHNEQFF. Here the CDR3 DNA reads TGTGCCAGTAGTTCCCCTCGGACTAGCGGCCACAATGAGCAGTTCTTC. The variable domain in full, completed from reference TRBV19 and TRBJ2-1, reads DGGITQSPKYLFRKEGQNVTLSCEQNLNHDAMYWYRQDPGQGLRLIYYSQIVNDFQKGDIAEGYSVSREKKESFPLTVTSAQKNPTAFYLCASSSPRTSGHNEQFFGPGTRLTVL.

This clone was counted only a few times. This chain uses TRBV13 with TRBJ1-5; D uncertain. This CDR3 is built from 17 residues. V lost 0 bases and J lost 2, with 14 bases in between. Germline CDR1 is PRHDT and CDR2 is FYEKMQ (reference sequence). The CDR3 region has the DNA TGTGCCAGCAGCTTAGGCATCCTGGGAGGACGCAATCAGCCCCAGCATTTT. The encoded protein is CASSLGILGGRNQPQHF.

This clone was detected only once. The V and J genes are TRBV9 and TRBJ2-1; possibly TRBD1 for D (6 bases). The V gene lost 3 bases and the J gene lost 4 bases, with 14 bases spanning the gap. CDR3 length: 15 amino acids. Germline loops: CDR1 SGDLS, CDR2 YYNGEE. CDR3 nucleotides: TGTGCCAGCAGCGCGGGGACAAATCGGTACAATGAGCAGTTCTTC. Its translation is CASSAGTNRYNEQFF.

Here the CDR3 DNA reads TGTGCCAGCAGCCAAACCCGGGGAAGGAATGAAAAACTGTTTTTT. It codes for CASSQTRGRNEKLFF. The J gene is TRBJ1-4, the V gene TRBV7-2; D is unresolved. Between the trimmed V and J ends, which lost 5 bases and 5 bases, there was a span of 15 bases. Germline values: CDR1 SGHTA, CDR2 FQGNSA. CDR3 length: 15 residues.